This T cell receptor beta chain was sequenced in a study of follicular helper T cells after annual influenza vaccination. General observations from the study: Successive annual vaccinations recalled a recurrent oligoclonal ICOS+CD38+ cTfh response with influenza-specific clonotypes.

As for this clone: Its specificity is unknown.

Stated time point: 2015-2016 season, 7 days after influenza vaccination. CDR3 size: 12 residues. Unmatched junction bases numbered 7, after V lost 4 bases and J lost 14 bases. Looked up from germline, CDR1 is MDHEN and CDR2 is SYDVKM. TCRdb's copy holds only in-frame clones and misses some; the assay was immunoSEQ multiplex PCR. The top ten hold 3.5% to 4% of the sample, which has 1,000 to 1,200 clones, roughly 78% seen once. This TCR was sampled from an adult who received the influenza vaccine. Sequencing used CXCR5+ CD38+ circulating T follicular helper cells from blood, obtained 7 days after influenza vaccination. Described subset: circulating Tfh, non-naive CD4+CXCR5+PD-1+ (ICOS+CD38+ or ICOS-CD38-). This chain links TRBV28 with TRBJ2-1; 8 bases agree with TRBD2. CDR3 DNA: TGTGCCAGCAGTTCACTAGCGGAAGTGGAGTTCTTC. Translating it yields CASSSLAEVEFF.